This entry lists 30 T cell receptor beta chains sequenced from one sample in a study of early T cells in non-severe SARS-CoV-2 infection. Using its own MiXCR run on the 5' RACE reads, TCRdb lists one record per CDR3 protein. The sample carries approximately 79,000 distinct CDR3 sequences, roughly 12% recorded once. Sequences were obtained from whole blood. These receptors all stem from an adult who was a healthcare worker with PCR-confirmed SARS-CoV-2 infection or an uninfected control (not recorded which).

Only a few counts were recorded for this clonotype. This chain uses TRBV28 with TRBJ1-2, with 9 bases matching TRBD1. CDR1 MDHEN and CDR2 SYDVKM come from the germline V gene. The CDR3 is 13 amino acids. The J segment lost 8 bases and the V segment lost 4 bases, leaving 5 bases of the junction unmatched. CDR3 in amino acids: CASSWDREGGYTF. CDR3 DNA: TGTGCCAGCAGTTGGGACAGGGAGGGAGGCTACACCTTC.

At least ten counts were recorded for this clonotype. The junction departs from the called germline gene at one end, perhaps through a read error. The chain employs TRBV7-7 and TRBJ2-7, with D perhaps TRBD1 or TRBD2 (5 bases each). This CDR3 comprises 13 residues. Per germline, CDR1 SSHAT and CDR2 FNYEAQ (reference sequence). The CDR3 nucleotides read TGTGCTAGCAGCCTCGGGACGGTCAACGAGCAGTACTTC. Translated, it gives CASSLGTVNEQYF.

In this sample, this clonotype turned up many times. The V call is TRBV3-1, the J call TRBJ2-7; unclear D gene. There are 14 residues in the CDR3. Trimming removed 0 bases from V and 5 bases from J, with 11 bases in between. Germline assignment: CDR1 LGHDT and CDR2 YNNKEL (reference sequence). DNA for the CDR3: TGTGCCAGCAGCCAAGATGGTAGTGTGGACGAGCAGTACTTC. It codes for CASSQDGSVDEQYF.

V is TRBV7-6 and J is TRBJ2-3; D may be TRBD1 (6 bases). Germline-derived CDR1 and CDR2 are SGHVS and FNYEAQ. The CDR3 is 14 amino acids. With 10 bases removed from V and 1 base from J, the gap between germline ends came to 15 bases. The CDR3 DNA is TGTGCCACAAGAATGCCAGGGGGCACAGATACGCAGTATTTT. This encodes CATRMPGGTDTQYF.

This clonotype was observed many times. This chain connects TRBV5-5 to TRBJ1-2, with 9 bases fitting TRBD1. Unmatched junction bases numbered 10, after V lost 1 base and J lost 6 bases. Germline-derived CDR1 and CDR2 are SGHKS and YYEKEE (reference sequence). The CDR3 extends over 16 amino acids. The CDR3 coding sequence is TGTGCCAGCAGCTTGAGCGTCTGGGACAGGGCTAATGGCTACACCTTC. Translation: CASSLSVWDRANGYTF.

This clonotype was seen many times. The chain has TRBV7-6 and TRBJ1-2; D gene unclear. The CDR3 length is 13 residues. Germline CDR1 reads SGHVS; CDR2 reads FNYEAQ. V was shortened by 3 bases and J by 2 bases, with 7 bases between the two germline ends. CDR3 bases: TGTGCCAGCAGCTTTGACGGGAACTATGGCTACACCTTC. Translation: CASSFDGNYGYTF.

Only a few counts were recorded for this clonotype. V and J are TRBV3-1 and TRBJ1-2; 7 bases are shared with TRBD1. Losses at the gene ends were 1 base for V and 2 bases for J; bases not matched to a gene: 4. This CDR3 is 15 amino acids long. Germline assignment: CDR1 LGHDT and CDR2 YNNKEL (reference sequence). The CDR3 sequence is CASSQGQGGNYGYTF. DNA for the CDR3: TGTGCCAGCAGCCAAGGCCAAGGGGGCAACTATGGCTACACCTTC.

The sample holds a few counts of this clonotype. The chain carries TRBV29-1 and TRBJ2-3; either TRBD1 or TRBD2 may supply D (6 bases each). V dropped 6 bases and J dropped 2 bases, with 15 bases sitting between them. The germline gives CDR1 SQVTM, CDR2 ANQGSEA. CDR3 size: 14 residues. CDR3 sequence: CSVGGRTSTDTQYF. The CDR3 DNA reads as TGCAGCGTCGGGGGCAGAACCTCCACAGATACGCAGTATTTT.

This clonotype was seen only a few times. The chain employs TRBV27 and TRBJ2-2; D remains unclear. CDR1 MNHEY and CDR2 SMNVEV come from the germline V gene (reference sequence). Trimming took 6 bases from V and 0 from J, leaving 2 bases between them. This CDR3 region has 12 residues. The CDR3 reads CASRSNTGELFF. The CDR3 DNA sequence: TGTGCCAGCAGGTCGAACACCGGGGAGCTGTTTTTT.

J is TRBJ1-4 and V is TRBV7-9; TRBD1 might be the D (6 bases). CDR1 is SEHNR, CDR2 FQNEAQ, per germline (reference sequence). This CDR3 has 14 residues. V gave up 2 bases and J gave up 4 bases, with 8 bases separating them. The CDR3 here is CASSLKGDNEKLFF. The CDR3 nucleotides are TGTGCCAGCAGCTTAAAGGGGGATAATGAAAAACTGTTTTTT.

The V call is TRBV19, the J call TRBJ1-2, with D unclear. Trimming removed 5 bases at V and 10 bases at J, with 14 bases between. The CDR3 loop spans 12 amino acids. CDR1 is LNHDA and CDR2 is SQIVND in the germline V gene (reference sequence). The CDR3 DNA follows: TGTGCCAGTAGTCCTCTCGGGGAGCTCTACACCTTC. Its translation: CASSPLGELYTF.

This rearrangement joins TRBV12-3 or TRBV12-4 to TRBJ1-1; 7 positions match TRBD1. The CDR3 has 15 residues. V shed 6 bases and J 1 base; nucleotides not matched to a gene: 8. CDR3 in DNA: TGTGCCAGCAGGAGGCGGGACAGAGAGAACACTGAAGCTTTCTTT. Amino acid sequence: CASRRRDRENTEAFF.

The chain carries TRBV6-2 or TRBV6-3 and TRBJ1-5, with D possibly being TRBD1 (6 bases). Germline values: CDR1 MNHEY, CDR2 SVGEGT. This CDR3 contains 13 residues. Trimming removed 4 bases at V and 4 bases at J, with 8 bases between. CDR3 nucleotides: TGTGCCAGCAGTTGGACAGTTAATCAGCCCCAGCATTTT. Its translation: CASSWTVNQPQHF.

Within the sample, this clonotype is medium-sized. The chain carries TRBV18 and TRBJ2-3, with 8 bases that match TRBD1. CDR1 and CDR2 from the germline V gene are KGHSH and LQKENI. V dropped 4 bases and J dropped 1; count of bases not matched to a gene: 4. The CDR3 length is 15 residues. This CDR3 is CASSLGTGGTDTQYF. The CDR3 DNA reads TGTGCCAGCTCACTCGGGACAGGTGGCACAGATACGCAGTATTTT.

This clonotype was detected ten times or more. This sequence joins TRBV6-4 and TRBJ2-2; tentative D call: TRBD2 (5 bases). The V end lost 2 bases, the J end lost 6 bases, and 10 bases lay between the germline ends. CDR3 length: 14 amino acids. From germline, CDR1 is MRHNA and CDR2 SNTAGT. The CDR3 DNA reads as TGTGCCAGCAGTGACGGTGGGAGCTCCGGGGAGCTGTTTTTT. Translated: CASSDGGSSGELFF.

This clonotype was recorded many times. The V and J genes are TRBV28 and TRBJ1-2; D call uncertain. V was cut by 7 bases and J by 5 bases, with 14 bases left in between. Germline assignment: CDR1 MDHEN and CDR2 SYDVKM. The CDR3 extends over 13 amino acids. CDR3 in amino acids: CASTLIRSYGYTF. In DNA, the CDR3 is TGTGCCAGCACCCTTATACGGTCATATGGCTACACCTTC.

There are a few counts of this clonotype. This chain joins TRBV28 and TRBJ2-1; no clear D gene. V was trimmed by 6 bases and J by 8 bases, leaving 32 bases between them. CDR1 is MDHEN, CDR2 SYDVKM, per germline. The CDR3 length is 19 residues. CDR3 coding DNA: TGTGCCAGCAGCACATCGCCCAGCAACCGAGTCGCATCGAGCTATGAGCAGTTCTTC. Encoded protein: CASSTSPSNRVASSYEQFF.

This clonotype has more than one count but fewer than ten. V usage is TRBV6-2 or TRBV6-3 and J usage is TRBJ1-1; possible D gene TRBD1, 6 bases. The V gene's germline CDR1 is MNHEY and CDR2 SVGEGT. Trimming shortened V by 7 bases and J by 6 bases, and 9 bases separated the two germline ends. There are 11 residues in the CDR3. Here the CDR3 reads CASIDRSEAFF. The CDR3 nucleotides are TGTGCCAGCATCGACAGGTCTGAAGCTTTCTTT.

The rearrangement joins TRBV12-3 or TRBV12-4 to TRBJ2-7, with 7 bases aligning to TRBD2. V lost 7 bases and J lost 1; bases outside the gene matches: 10. The CDR3 covers 15 residues. CDR3 sequence (DNA): TGTGCCAGCAAGCGGGGCGGAGACTTTTCCTACGAGCAGTACTTC. It yields the protein CASKRGGDFSYEQYF.

This clonotype was observed at least ten times. V gene TRBV7-6 combines with J gene TRBJ2-7; TRBD1 might be the D (6 bases). The V end was cut by 2 bases, the J end by 1 base, with 9 bases between. The CDR3 extends over 14 amino acids. CDR1 is SGHVS and CDR2 is FNYEAQ in the germline V gene. The CDR3 is CASSLKGTSYEQYF. In nucleotides, the CDR3 is TGTGCCAGCAGCTTAAAGGGGACATCCTACGAGCAGTACTTC.

This clonotype was observed a handful of times. The chain combines TRBV6-6 with TRBJ2-2; no definite D call. Trimming left V 10 bases short and J 5 bases short, with 14 bases between. CDR3 size: 13 residues. Germline V gene lookup returns CDR1 MNHNY and CDR2 SVGAGI (reference sequence). CDR3: CAIRSFRTGELFF. The CDR3 DNA reads as TGTGCCATCCGATCATTCAGAACCGGGGAGCTGTTTTTT.

This clonotype came up many times. One end of the junction fails to match germline, which may point to a read error. This sequence joins TRBV5-1 and TRBJ1-1, with a possible D match to TRBD1 (6 bases). Germline V CDR1 and CDR2: SGHRS, YFSETQ. The CDR3 loop spans 14 amino acids. Here the CDR3 reads CASSLAGVKTEAFF. The CDR3 DNA reads TGCGCCAGCAGCTTGGCAGGGGTGAAGACTGAAGCTTTCTTT.

The chain is built from TRBV12-3 or TRBV12-4 and TRBJ1-4, with D perhaps matching TRBD1 (5 bases). The V end lost 4 bases, the J end lost 10 bases, and 22 bases lay between the germline ends. The CDR3 spans 16 residues. The CDR3 sequence is CASSYRGGLKGGKLFF. DNA for the CDR3: TGTGCCAGCAGTTACCGTGGGGGATTAAAGGGAGGAAAACTGTTTTTT.

This clonotype was seen repeatedly, ten times or more. V gene TRBV25-1 combines with J gene TRBJ1-1, with TRBD1 matching over 7 bases. The CDR3 length is 19 residues. CDR1 MGHDK and CDR2 SYGVNS come from the germline V gene. J lost 1 base, V lost 4 bases, and 18 bases had no gene match. The CDR3 nucleotides are TGTGCCAGCAGTGCAATGGCGGGGGACAGTCCGCACAAGAACACTGAAGCTTTCTTT. Translation: CASSAMAGDSPHKNTEAFF. Based on the CDR3 plus reference TRBV25-1 and TRBJ1-1, the full variable domain is EADIYQTPRYLVIGTGKKITLECSQTMGHDKMYWYQQDPGMELHLIHYSYGVNSTEKGDLSSESTVSRIRTEHFPLTLESARPSHTSQYLCASSAMAGDSPHKNTEAFFGQGTRLTVV.

This clonotype was found many times. The CDR3 loop is CSVELPWRPDNEQFF. The CDR3 DNA is TGCAGCGTTGAATTACCCTGGCGGCCGGACAATGAGCAGTTCTTC. The chain carries TRBV29-1 and TRBJ2-1, with no clear D. Deletions cut 2 bases from V and 5 bases from J, with 16 bases between. The germline gives CDR1 SQVTM, CDR2 ANQGSEA. The CDR3 has 15 amino acids.

This clonotype was seen at least ten times. The chain combines TRBV27 with TRBJ1-1; TRBD1 matches 9 bases. Germline loops: CDR1 MNHEY, CDR2 SMNVEV (reference sequence). After removal of 2 bases from V and 1 base from J, the junction contained 5 bases not matched to a gene. The CDR3 sequence is 16 residues long. CDR3 coding DNA: TGTGCCAGCAGTTTACGAAGGACAGGGGAGAACACTGAAGCTTTCTTT. This translates into CASSLRRTGENTEAFF.

This clonotype was seen ten or more times. This chain joins TRBV4-3 and TRBJ2-2, with 8 bases aligning to TRBD1. The length of the CDR3 is 18 residues. Per germline, CDR1 LGHNA and CDR2 YSLEER. After removal of 4 bases from V and 5 bases from J, the junction contained 15 bases not matched to a gene. CDR3 sequence reads: CASSPGPGGSFRTGELFF. For the CDR3, the DNA is TGCGCCAGCAGCCCCGGTCCAGGGGGCTCCTTTCGGACCGGGGAGCTGTTTTTT.

This clonotype showed up many times. The chain uses TRBV29-1 and TRBJ1-2, with 7 bases identical to TRBD1. The length of the CDR3 is 12 residues. V lost 6 bases and J lost 8; bases outside the gene matches: 9. Germline assignment: CDR1 SQVTM and CDR2 ANQGSEA. CDR3 protein: CSVPKAGGGYTF. DNA for the CDR3: TGCAGCGTCCCGAAGGCAGGGGGAGGCTACACCTTC. Using reference TRBV29-1 and TRBJ1-2 for the parts outside the CDR3, the full variable domain is SAVISQKPSRDICQRGTSLTIQCQVDSQVTMMFWYRQQPGQSLTLIATANQGSEATYESGFVIDKFPISRPNLTFSTLTVSNMSPEDSSIYLCSVPKAGGGYTFGSGTRLTVV.

This clonotype was seen repeatedly, ten times or more. V and J are TRBV2 and TRBJ2-4; weak D call: TRBD2 (6 bases). This CDR3 comprises 16 residues. The V gene lost 6 bases and the J gene lost 2 bases, with 17 bases spanning the gap. Germline-derived CDR1 and CDR2 are SNHLY and FYNNEI. This CDR3 reads CASRKGVGTPKNIQYF. As DNA, the CDR3 is TGTGCCAGCAGGAAGGGCGTTGGGACTCCCAAAAACATTCAGTACTTC.

This clonotype showed up just a few times. V and J are TRBV9 and TRBJ2-1; D is undetermined. The CDR3 runs 14 residues. V lost 1 base, J lost 3 bases, and 8 bases lay in between. Germline V lookup: CDR1 SGDLS, CDR2 YYNGEE. The CDR3 DNA reads TGTGCCAGCAGCGTATCAGCTAGCTACAATGAGCAGTTCTTC. This encodes CASSVSASYNEQFF.